The 19 T cell receptor beta chains listed next were all sequenced from one sample in a study of identical twins. TCRdb itself ran the 5' RACE reads through MiXCR, one entry per CDR3 protein. The sample records about 720,000 distinct CDR3 sequences, about 18% being singletons. These sequences were also reported in another study, on T cells expressing NK-cell markers.

Sequenced sample: PBMCs. The receptors were sampled from a woman aged 18-29 years in good health.

The chain links TRBV6-2 or TRBV6-3 to TRBJ2-1, with D possibly called TRBD1 or TRBD2 (5 bases each). The CDR3 is 12 residues long. Looked up from germline, CDR1 is MNHEY and CDR2 is SVGEGT. The V end lost 6 bases, the J end lost 6 bases, and 9 bases lay between the germline ends. The CDR3 coding sequence is TGTGCCAGCAGATGGGGACGCAATGAGCAGTTCTTC. Translating gives CASRWGRNEQFF.

This clonotype was seen a few times. The chain is built from TRBV5-1 and TRBJ2-5, with a weak D call TRBD2 (5 bases). The CDR3 extends over 15 amino acids. The V gene lost 0 bases and the J gene lost 4 bases, with 13 bases spanning the gap. CDR1 SGHRS and CDR2 YFSETQ come from the germline V gene. The CDR3 loop is CASSLGDGVAETQYF. CDR3 DNA: TGCGCCAGCAGCTTGGGCGACGGGGTTGCAGAGACCCAGTACTTC.

The gene calls are TRBV12-3 or TRBV12-4 and TRBJ2-5, with D perhaps TRBD2 (6 bases). This CDR3 has 13 amino acids. Trimming took 8 bases from V and 1 from J, leaving 11 bases between them. The CDR3 reads CASGRESQETQYF. The DNA for the CDR3 is TGTGCCAGCGGGCGGGAAAGCCAAGAGACCCAGTACTTC.

This clonotype came up many times. The chain carries TRBV2 and TRBJ1-3; D call uncertain. V was clipped by 4 bases and J by 0 bases, with 7 bases between them. This CDR3 comprises 14 residues. CDR1 and CDR2 (germline): SNHLY, FYNNEI. The chain's CDR3 is CASSALGSGNTIYF. The DNA of the CDR3 is TGTGCCAGCAGTGCGCTGGGCTCTGGAAACACCATATATTTT.

The sample holds many counts of this clonotype. The chain couples TRBV2 to TRBJ2-7; no definite D call. CDR1 is SNHLY and CDR2 is FYNNEI in the germline V gene. The CDR3 loop spans 10 amino acids. Trimming took 3 bases from V and 3 from J, leaving 0 bases between them. The CDR3 DNA sequence: TGTGCCAGCAGTGACTACGAGCAGTACTTC. It specifies CASSDYEQYF.

This clonotype was recorded a few times. V usage is TRBV6-5 and J usage is TRBJ1-1; the D gene is possibly TRBD1 (5 bases). V lost 5 bases to trimming and J lost 9 bases, with 13 bases between them. This CDR3 has 12 amino acids. Germline CDR1 MNHEY, CDR2 SVGAGI. CDR3 coding DNA: TGTGCCAGCAGTCGACCTCCGGGACAAGCTTTCTTT. Protein sequence: CASSRPPGQAFF.

This clonotype has just a few counts. The V and J genes are TRBV5-1 and TRBJ2-7; 10 nucleotides match TRBD1. Germline V gene lookup returns CDR1 SGHRS and CDR2 YFSETQ. The ends lost 3 bases at V and 0 bases at J; junction bases unmatched: 15. The CDR3 has 19 residues. The CDR3 bases are TGCGCCAGCAGCTCAACCGGGACAGGGGATTTTCAGAGCTCCTACGAGCAGTACTTC. This encodes CASSSTGTGDFQSSYEQYF. The entire variable domain, with the rest obtained from reference TRBV5-1 and TRBJ2-7, is as follows: KAGVTQTPRYLIKTRGQQVTLSCSPISGHRSVSWYQQTPGQGLQFLFEYFSETQRNKGNFPGRFSGRQFSNSRSEMNVSTLELGDSALYLCASSSTGTGDFQSSYEQYFGPGTRLTVT.

In its sample, this clonotype was seen a few times. The chain employs TRBV28 and TRBJ2-3; TRBD2 matches at 11 bases. The CDR3 runs 15 residues. The ends lost 4 bases at V and 7 bases at J; junction bases unmatched: 7. Looked up from germline, CDR1 is MDHEN and CDR2 is SYDVKM. The CDR3 protein is CASSSASGGSNTQYF. The CDR3 nucleotides are TGTGCCAGCAGTTCGGCTAGCGGGGGGTCTAATACGCAGTATTTT.

V is TRBV7-2 and J is TRBJ2-5; D is ambiguous. V lost 3 bases and J lost 7, with 12 bases in between. This CDR3 contains 13 residues. Germline CDR1 is SGHTA and CDR2 is FQGNSA. The CDR3 protein is CASSFGHRGTQYF. The CDR3 coding sequence is TGTGCCAGCAGCTTCGGGCACAGAGGGACCCAGTACTTC.

The table lists this clonotype with a count of one. The V gene is TRBV7-9, the J gene TRBJ2-1, with D tentatively TRBD2 (5 bases). Germline CDR1 SEHNR, CDR2 FQNEAQ (reference sequence). The CDR3 extends over 15 amino acids. With 2 bases removed from V and 12 bases from J, the gap between germline ends came to 20 bases. In DNA form, the CDR3 reads TGTGCCAGCAGCTTAAGCAAACCCCTAGCCCTGGTGCAGTTCTTC. Residues: CASSLSKPLALVQFF.

The chain carries TRBV5-1 and TRBJ2-5, with 14 bases matching TRBD2. The length of the CDR3 is 14 residues. Germline-derived CDR1 and CDR2 are SGHRS and YFSETQ. J gave up 5 bases and V 5 bases, and 2 bases lay outside the gene matches. The CDR3 protein is CASRGTSGSETQYF. The DNA of the CDR3 is TGCGCCAGCAGAGGGACTAGCGGGAGTGAGACCCAGTACTTC.

The table lists this clonotype with a few counts. The chain recombines TRBV14 with TRBJ2-1; 7 bases map to TRBD1. Germline V lookup: CDR1 SGHDN, CDR2 FVKESK. After removal of 7 bases from V and 3 bases from J, the junction contained 3 bases not matched to a gene. CDR3 length equals 13 residues. The CDR3 DNA is TGTGCCAGCAACAGGGACAGCTACAATGAGCAGTTCTTC. It specifies CASNRDSYNEQFF.

The sample holds a few counts of this clonotype. This chain connects TRBV7-9 to TRBJ2-1; D gene unclear. The CDR3 extends over 13 amino acids. CDR1 SEHNR and CDR2 FQNEAQ come from the germline V gene (reference sequence). Trimming took off 3 bases at V and 5 bases at J, with 8 bases between the two ends. The CDR3 region is CASSFRKNNEQFF. CDR3 DNA sequence: TGTGCCAGCAGCTTCAGAAAGAACAATGAGCAGTTCTTC.

This chain uses TRBV7-2 with TRBJ2-3, with a possible D match to TRBD2 (6 bases). With 1 base removed from V and 4 bases from J, the gap between germline ends came to 18 bases. This CDR3 region has 17 residues. The V gene's germline CDR1 is SGHTA and CDR2 FQGNSA. The CDR3 loop reads CASSLVAGTGSADTQYF. CDR3 nucleotides: TGTGCCAGCAGCTTAGTGGCGGGAACAGGTTCCGCAGATACGCAGTATTTT.

This clonotype appeared a few times. CDR3 bases: TGCAGCGCCGAACCCTGGTTAAGATCAGATACGCAGTATTTT. Residues: CSAEPWLRSDTQYF. The chain couples TRBV29-1 to TRBJ2-3; D unresolved. This CDR3 region has 14 residues. With 7 bases removed from V and 4 bases from J, the gap between germline ends came to 18 bases. The germline gives CDR1 SQVTM, CDR2 ANQGSEA.

This clonotype was observed many times. This chain uses TRBV27 with TRBJ1-1; D possibly corresponds to TRBD1 (6 bases). Germline CDR1 is MNHEY and CDR2 is SMNVEV (reference sequence). The V gene lost 2 bases and the J gene lost 1 base, with 8 bases spanning the gap. This CDR3 contains 14 residues. CDR3 bases: TGTGCCAGCAGTTTAACAGGGCCGAACACTGAAGCTTTCTTT. This gives the protein CASSLTGPNTEAFF.

V usage is TRBV25-1 and J usage is TRBJ2-7; TRBD1 agrees at 10 bases. CDR3 length: 13 residues. V was clipped by 6 bases and J by 6 bases; unmatched bases: 5. The V gene's germline CDR1 is MGHDK and CDR2 SYGVNS. CDR3 DNA sequence: TGTGCCAGCAGGACAGGGGGCTTTGGCGAGCAGTACTTC. Translating gives CASRTGGFGEQYF.

This clonotype was picked up a small number of times. J is TRBJ2-1 and V is TRBV3-1, with D uncertain. The V end was cut by 0 bases, the J end by 6 bases, with 9 bases between. CDR1 is LGHDT and CDR2 is YNNKEL in the germline V gene (reference sequence). CDR3 length: 14 amino acids. The CDR3 bases are TGTGCCAGCAGCCAAGATCCTTCCAGCAATGAGCAGTTCTTC. Its protein is CASSQDPSSNEQFF.

This clonotype was counted at least ten times. CDR3 nucleotide sequence: TGCAGTGCTAAGTGGTGGGGACCGGCTCAACGTGAGCAGTTCTTC. Translation gives CSAKWWGPAQREQFF. V gene TRBV20-1 combines with J gene TRBJ2-1, with D possibly being TRBD1 or TRBD2 (5 bases each). The germline CDR1 and CDR2 sequences are DFQATT and SNEGSKA (reference sequence). Trimming took 4 bases from V and 9 from J, leaving 22 bases between them. This CDR3 spans 15 amino acids.